This TCR beta chain stems from a study of blood T cell repertoires in COVID-19 (dated by TCRdb to the early 2020s). Background for the entire study: The collaborator samples originated in the United States, Italy and Spain and spanned the acute and convalescent phases of COVID-19. Where available, HLA class I and class II types were obtained from metadata supplied by the sample provider rather than from assay-based typing. The samples were drawn from two sources: the first 160 participants of the ongoing ImmuneRACE study, and 1,254 subjects contributed by 6 global collaborators. A de-identified subject ID, COVID-19 status, age in years and sex were almost always included in the sample metadata. The repertoires were made available in a free public database intended to serve as a resource for research on the immune response to SARS-CoV-2. The material from the prospective study consisted of cDNA or gDNA derived from T cells, B-cell-depleted T cells, or PBMCs. Deeply sampled blood TCRbeta repertoires from subjects exposed to, actively infected with, or recovered from COVID-19 were included in the dataset. The full study reports these points: The amount of clinical and demographic metadata varied by source and participant and was provided uncurated.

This clone appeared a single time. Which antigen it targets is not known. Nothing much larger sits one base from this clone, and base qualities are not available. Each collaborating institution followed its own protocols to collect whole blood in K2EDTA tubes. For TCRbeta analysis, collaborators shipped samples as frozen whole blood, isolated PBMCs, or DNA extracted from either of those sample types. TCRbeta CDR3 regions were amplified from genomic DNA by means of the immunoSEQ Assay, a bias-controlled multiplex PCR. The authors processed their data as follows. The number of nucleated cells in each sample was estimated by amplification of reference gene primers within the assay. To quantify the absolute abundance of each unique TCRbeta CDR3 rearrangement, sequence reads were collapsed and filtered. For each sample, productive Simpson clonality was calculated as the square root of Simpson's diversity index over productive rearrangements. TCRdb holds this immuneACCESS table with in-frame rearrangements only. Some clones are missing; in checked studies, unresolved V genes explain under half, and the rest has no known cause. The DNA gave D and trimming, while V, J and clone size come from that table. Within this sample are approximately 200,000 clones, with more than 70% of them counted one time only. Around 2.9% of the sample is taken by the ten largest.

The sequencing input was peripheral blood. The source is a woman aged 55-69 years with acute or convalescent COVID-19.

CDR3 reads: CASSRTRGTNSPLHF. The nucleotides are TGTGCCAGCAGCCGAACCAGGGGGACGAATTCACCCCTCCACTTT. The rearranged chain carries TRBV3-1 (or the pseudogene TRBV3-2) and TRBJ1-6; TRBD1 lines up with 7 middle nucleotides. The CDR3 contains 15 residues, cysteine and phenylalanine counted. Only CDR3 DNA is held: 45 bases, read in frame from base 1. The germline V and J ends show losses of 4 bases and 7 bases respectively, and no gene match explains 7 bases of the junction. The germline V gene (reference sequence) provides CDR1 LGHDT and CDR2 YNNKEL.